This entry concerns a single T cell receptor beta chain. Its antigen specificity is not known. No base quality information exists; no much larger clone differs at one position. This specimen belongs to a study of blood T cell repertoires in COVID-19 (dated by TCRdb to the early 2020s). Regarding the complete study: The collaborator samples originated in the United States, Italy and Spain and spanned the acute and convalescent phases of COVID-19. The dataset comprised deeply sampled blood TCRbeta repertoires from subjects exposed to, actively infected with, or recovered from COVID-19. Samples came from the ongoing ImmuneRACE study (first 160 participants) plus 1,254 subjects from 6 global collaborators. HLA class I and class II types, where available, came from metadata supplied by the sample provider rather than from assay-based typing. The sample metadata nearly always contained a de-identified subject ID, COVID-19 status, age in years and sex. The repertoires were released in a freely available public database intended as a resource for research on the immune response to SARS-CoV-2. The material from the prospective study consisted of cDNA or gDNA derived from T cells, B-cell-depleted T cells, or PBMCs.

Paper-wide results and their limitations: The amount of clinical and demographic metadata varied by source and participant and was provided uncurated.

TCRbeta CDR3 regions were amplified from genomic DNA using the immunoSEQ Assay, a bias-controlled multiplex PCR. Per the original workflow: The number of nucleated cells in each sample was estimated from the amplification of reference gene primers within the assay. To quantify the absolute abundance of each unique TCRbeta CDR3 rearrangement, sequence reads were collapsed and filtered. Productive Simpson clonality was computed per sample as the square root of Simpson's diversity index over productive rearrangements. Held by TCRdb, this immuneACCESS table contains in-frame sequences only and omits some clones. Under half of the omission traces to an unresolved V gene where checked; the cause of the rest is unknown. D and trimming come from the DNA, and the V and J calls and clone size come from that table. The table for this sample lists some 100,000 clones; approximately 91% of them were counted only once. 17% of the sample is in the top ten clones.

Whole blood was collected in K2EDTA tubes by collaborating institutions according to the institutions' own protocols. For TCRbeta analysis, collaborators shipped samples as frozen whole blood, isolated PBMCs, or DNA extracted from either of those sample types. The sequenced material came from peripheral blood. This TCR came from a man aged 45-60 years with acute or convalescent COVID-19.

For the CDR3, the sequence is CASRRQGDSPLHF. The DNA sequence follows: TGTGCCAGCAGACGACAGGGGGATTCACCCCTCCACTTT. In this chain, TRBV6-5 is recombined with TRBJ1-6, and 9 junctional nucleotides match TRBD1. CDR1 and CDR2 are read off the germline V gene as MNHEY and SVGAGI. The CDR3, cysteine through phenylalanine, is 13 amino acids long. The retained sequence is limited to the CDR3, 39 bases, with the frame set at the first base. For this chain, trimming is 6 bases at the V end and 8 bases at the J end, and the number of junction bases without a gene match is 2.